The 25 T cell receptor beta chains below were found in one sample sequenced in a study of cytomegalovirus exposure and HLA in healthy donors. The PCR had 60 Vbeta and 13 Jbeta primers. Sequenced by immunoSEQ multiplex PCR; TCRdb stores in-frame clones only, minus some. The table records around 130,000 clones, roughly 82% of them present only once. Sequencing was performed on PBMCs. The receptors derive from a male donor in good health and CMV-seropositive.

This clone was seen a single time. This chain connects TRBV29-1 to TRBJ1-5; D is possibly TRBD1 (5 bases). Germline V lookup: CDR1 SQVTM, CDR2 ANQGSEA. This CDR3 comprises 14 residues. The germline V and J ends were trimmed by 3 bases and 9 bases, with 18 bases remaining between them. CDR3 sequence: CSVDTKGKNMPQHF. The CDR3 DNA sequence: TGCAGCGTTGACACGAAGGGGAAAAACATGCCCCAGCATTTT.

The V and J genes are TRBV5-6 and TRBJ1-1, with D uncertain. The V end lost 3 bases, the J end lost 0 bases, and 9 bases lay between the germline ends. This CDR3 has 14 residues. CDR1 and CDR2 (germline): SGHDT, YYEEEE. CDR3 sequence: CASSSWAMNTEAFF. The CDR3 nucleotides read TGTGCCAGCAGCTCATGGGCGATGAACACTGAAGCTTTCTTT. The full variable domain, in which reference TRBV5-6 and TRBJ1-1 provide the parts outside the CDR3, is DAGVTQSPTHLIKTRGQQVTLRCSPKSGHDTVSWYQQALGQGPQFIFQYYEEEERQRGNFPDRFSGHQFPNYSSELNVNALLLGDSALYLCASSSWAMNTEAFFGQGTRLTVV.

The rearrangement links TRBV6-5 to TRBJ2-1; 7 bases fit TRBD2. The CDR3 length is 16 residues. Germline V gene lookup returns CDR1 MNHEY and CDR2 SVGAGI. J was trimmed by 5 bases and V by 2 bases; bases with no gene match: 9. CDR3 amino acids: CASSYGREWGDNEQFF. The CDR3, as DNA: TGTGCCAGCAGTTACGGGCGGGAGTGGGGTGACAATGAGCAGTTCTTC.

Note on this clone: Its ends do not fully match the called genes, so a read error is possible. The chain employs TRBV14 and TRBJ2-3; D possibly corresponds to TRBD1 (6 bases). The germline V gene has CDR1 SGHDN and CDR2 FVKESK. The CDR3 is 13 residues long. Here the CDR3 DNA reads TGTGCCAGCAGCCAAGCGGGGACAAGGGGGACCCTTTTT. Translation gives CASSQAGTRGTLF. Using reference TRBV14 and TRBJ2-3 for the parts outside the CDR3, the full variable domain is EAGVTQFPSHSVIEKGQTVTLRCDPISGHDNLYWYRRVMGKEIKFLLHFVKESKQDESGMPNNRFLAERTGGTYSTLKVQPAELEDSGVYFCASSQAGTRGTLFGPGTRLTVL.

The V call is TRBV6-6, the J call TRBJ1-6; D is possibly TRBD1 (6 bases). CDR1 and CDR2 (germline): MNHNY, SVGAGI (reference sequence). CDR3 length: 16 amino acids. Trimming took off 4 bases at V and 3 bases at J, with 13 bases between the two ends. This chain's CDR3 is CASSLYLDSYNSPLHF. CDR3 coding DNA: TGTGCCAGCAGTTTATACTTGGACAGCTATAATTCACCCCTCCACTTT.

This chain uses TRBV19 with TRBJ1-4, with D possibly being TRBD1 (5 bases). The CDR3 spans 11 residues. CDR1 and CDR2 (germline): LNHDA, SQIVND (reference sequence). V dropped 9 bases and J dropped 7 bases, with 9 bases sitting between them. The DNA of the CDR3 is TGTGCCAGAGTGGGGCGTGAAAAACTGTTTTTT. Its translation is CARVGREKLFF.

The CDR3 coding sequence is TGTGCCAGCAGCAACCGGTGGTCCACCGGGGAGCTGTTTTTT. Protein product: CASSNRWSTGELFF. The chain couples TRBV9 to TRBJ2-2, with D unresolved. CDR1 SGDLS and CDR2 YYNGEE come from the germline V gene. V gave up 4 bases and J gave up 4 bases, with 11 bases separating them. This CDR3 has 14 residues.

The rearrangement joins TRBV10-3 to TRBJ2-2; 7 bases align to TRBD2. In germline, CDR1 is ENHRY, CDR2 SYGVKD. This CDR3 comprises 14 residues. V dropped 8 bases and J dropped 1; count of bases not matched to a gene: 4. CDR3 protein: CAIGEGRNTGELFF. The CDR3 nucleotides read TGTGCCATCGGGGAGGGACGGAACACCGGGGAGCTGTTTTTT.

The CDR3 coding sequence is TGTGCCAGCAGTAGGAGGTCTTCTGGGGCCAACGTCCTGACTTTC. It encodes CASSRRSSGANVLTF. The chain links TRBV6-5 to TRBJ2-6, with a possible D match to TRBD2 (5 bases). This CDR3 spans 15 amino acids. The germline V gene encodes CDR1 MNHEY and CDR2 SVGAGI. V lost 5 bases, J lost 1 base, and 9 bases lay in between.

This clone has only one observation. The chain combines TRBV7-8 with TRBJ2-3, with 13 positions matching TRBD2. CDR3 size: 18 residues. J lost 0 bases, V lost 2 bases, and 5 bases had no gene match. Germline loops: CDR1 SGHVS, CDR2 FQNEAQ. The CDR3 protein is CASSLRRTSGGSTDTQYF. CDR3 DNA sequence: TGTGCCAGCAGCTTAAGAAGGACTAGCGGGGGTAGCACAGATACGCAGTATTTT.

This clone was recorded only once. The rearrangement links TRBV6-5 to TRBJ2-5; perhaps TRBD1 as D (5 bases). The CDR3 has 12 residues. Germline assignment: CDR1 MNHEY and CDR2 SVGAGI. The ends were cut back, 6 bases at V and 4 bases at J, with 9 bases in the middle. The CDR3 DNA reads TGTGCCAGCAGGGATGGGGCAGAGACCCAGTACTTC. Amino acids: CASRDGAETQYF.

This clone was observed a single time. CDR3 amino acids: CSVSTSPPNVLTF. The CDR3 nucleotides are TGCAGCGTTTCGACTAGCCCTCCCAACGTCCTGACTTTC. The rearrangement uses TRBV29-1 and TRBJ2-6, with 7 bases matching TRBD2. The CDR3 has 13 residues. Germline lookup yields CDR1 SQVTM and CDR2 ANQGSEA. Trimming cost V 5 bases and J 8 bases; bases outside gene matches: 6.

V is TRBV19 and J is TRBJ1-5; tentative D call: TRBD1 (6 bases). The length of the CDR3 is 13 residues. V lost 9 bases and J 5 bases, leaving 14 bases between the germline ends. The germline gives CDR1 LNHDA, CDR2 SQIVND (reference sequence). Here the CDR3 DNA reads TGTGCCAGCATACAGGGAAGGGATCAGCCCCAGCATTTT. Its protein is CASIQGRDQPQHF.

Here the CDR3 reads CASSIDSGVASNEQFF. The CDR3 bases are TGTGCCAGTAGTATAGATTCAGGGGTTGCCTCCAATGAGCAGTTCTTC. V gene TRBV19 combines with J gene TRBJ2-1, with D perhaps TRBD1 (6 bases). V lost 0 bases and J 6 bases, leaving 15 bases between the germline ends. Germline CDR1 is LNHDA and CDR2 is SQIVND (reference sequence). CDR3 length: 16 amino acids.

This chain uses TRBV29-1 with TRBJ2-1; D is uncertain. The V gene lost 1 base and the J gene lost 4 bases, with 8 bases spanning the gap. This CDR3 comprises 13 residues. Germline loops: CDR1 SQVTM, CDR2 ANQGSEA. The DNA for the CDR3 is TGCAGCGTTGAAGGTCGTAAATACAATGAGCAGTTCTTC. Translating gives CSVEGRKYNEQFF.

The chain joins TRBV5-1 to TRBJ2-2; TRBD1 matches at 9 bases. Germline assignment: CDR1 SGHRS and CDR2 YFSETQ. The V and J ends lost 4 bases and 4 bases, in that order; junction bases with no gene match: 8. The length of the CDR3 is 16 residues. As DNA, the CDR3 is TGCGCCAGCAGCCCGCGGACAGGGGCGGGCACCGGGGAGCTGTTTTTT. Protein sequence: CASSPRTGAGTGELFF. Filled out from reference TRBV5-1 and TRBJ2-2, the complete variable domain reads KAGVTQTPRYLIKTRGQQVTLSCSPISGHRSVSWYQQTPGQGLQFLFEYFSETQRNKGNFPGRFSGRQFSNSRSEMNVSTLELGDSALYLCASSPRTGAGTGELFFGEGSRLTVL.

The chain uses TRBV4-3 and TRBJ2-5; TRBD2 agrees at 11 bases. This CDR3 contains 16 residues. J was trimmed by 4 bases and V by 0 bases; bases with no gene match: 4. Per the germline V gene, CDR1 is LGHNA and CDR2 is YSLEER. CDR3 sequence (DNA): TGCGCCAGCAGCCAAGAGACTAGCGGGATACGAGAGACCCAGTACTTC. Amino acids: CASSQETSGIRETQYF.

This clone was found a few times. The chain employs TRBV6-5 and TRBJ2-3; a possible D gene is TRBD2 (5 bases). This CDR3 spans 12 amino acids. The V end lost 8 bases, the J end lost 6 bases, and 12 bases lay between the germline ends. Germline assignment: CDR1 MNHEY and CDR2 SVGAGI. CDR3 DNA sequence: TGTGCCAGCGGGAGTACAACGGATACGCAGTATTTT. Translated, it gives CASGSTTDTQYF.

The V and J genes are TRBV28 and TRBJ2-1; 10 nucleotides agree with TRBD2. J lost 6 bases, V lost 5 bases, and 1 base had no gene match. Germline values: CDR1 MDHEN, CDR2 SYDVKM. This CDR3 comprises 13 residues. The CDR3 DNA sequence: TGTGCCAGCAGTCTAGCGGGAGTCAATGAGCAGTTCTTC. Encoded protein: CASSLAGVNEQFF.

The rearrangement joins TRBV5-1 to TRBJ2-5, with 10 bases matching TRBD1. The J call may be faulty, since TRBJ2-7 better matches the DNA end. CDR1 and CDR2 from the germline V gene are SGHRS and YFSETQ. The CDR3 covers 15 residues. CDR3 nucleotide sequence: TGCGCCAGCAGCCCCCGGGACAGGGGTGCCTACGAGCAGTACTTC. It specifies CASSPRDRGAYEQYF.

J is TRBJ2-5 and V is TRBV5-4, with TRBD2 identical over 8 bases. The J segment lost 6 bases and the V segment lost 0 bases, leaving 4 bases of the junction unmatched. The V gene's germline CDR1 is SGHNT and CDR2 YYREEE (reference sequence). The CDR3 has 14 amino acids. Here the CDR3 DNA reads TGTGCCAGCAGCTTGGCTAGCGGGCCACAGACCCAGTACTTC. Protein sequence: CASSLASGPQTQYF.

The V and J genes are TRBV9 and TRBJ1-6; tentative D call: TRBD1 (5 bases). This CDR3 comprises 18 residues. Germline lookup yields CDR1 SGDLS and CDR2 YYNGEE. Trimming stripped 3 bases from V and 0 bases from J, with 16 bases between. CDR3 residues: CASSADSSGSSYNSPLHF. The DNA for the CDR3 is TGTGCCAGCAGCGCCGACAGTTCTGGAAGCTCCTATAATTCACCCCTCCACTTT.

The chain has TRBV7-9 and TRBJ1-4; the match to TRBD1 covers 7 bases. Per the germline V gene, CDR1 is SEHNR and CDR2 is FQNEAQ (reference sequence). CDR3 length: 15 residues. J gave up 0 bases and V 4 bases, and 2 bases lay outside the gene matches. CDR3 nucleotides: TGTGCCAGCAGCTATCAGGGGGCAACTAATGAAAAACTGTTTTTT. Its translation is CASSYQGATNEKLFF. The complete variable domain, with remaining parts taken from reference TRBV7-9 and TRBJ1-4, reads DTGVSQNPRHKITKRGQNVTFRCDPISEHNRLYWYRQTLGQGPEFLTYFQNEAQLEKSRLLSDRFSAERPKGSFSTLEIQRTEQGDSAMYLCASSYQGATNEKLFFGSGTQLSVL.

The chain links TRBV7-2 to TRBJ2-7; the D gene is possibly TRBD1 (6 bases). V was clipped by 4 bases and J by 4 bases, with 8 bases between them. The CDR3 has 12 amino acids. Germline V gene data show CDR1 as SGHTA and CDR2 as FQGNSA. The CDR3 coding sequence is TGTGCCAGCAGCTCGCAGGGGTACGAGCAGTACTTC. Encoded protein: CASSSQGYEQYF.

The chain uses TRBV19 and TRBJ1-5; no clear D gene. Between the trimmed V and J ends, which lost 7 bases and 6 bases, there was a span of 22 bases. This CDR3 comprises 16 residues. The germline CDR1 and CDR2 sequences are LNHDA and SQIVND (reference sequence). This CDR3 reads CASTIFTGGQSQPQHF. For the CDR3, the DNA is TGTGCCAGTACCATCTTTACCGGAGGGCAAAGTCAGCCCCAGCATTTT.